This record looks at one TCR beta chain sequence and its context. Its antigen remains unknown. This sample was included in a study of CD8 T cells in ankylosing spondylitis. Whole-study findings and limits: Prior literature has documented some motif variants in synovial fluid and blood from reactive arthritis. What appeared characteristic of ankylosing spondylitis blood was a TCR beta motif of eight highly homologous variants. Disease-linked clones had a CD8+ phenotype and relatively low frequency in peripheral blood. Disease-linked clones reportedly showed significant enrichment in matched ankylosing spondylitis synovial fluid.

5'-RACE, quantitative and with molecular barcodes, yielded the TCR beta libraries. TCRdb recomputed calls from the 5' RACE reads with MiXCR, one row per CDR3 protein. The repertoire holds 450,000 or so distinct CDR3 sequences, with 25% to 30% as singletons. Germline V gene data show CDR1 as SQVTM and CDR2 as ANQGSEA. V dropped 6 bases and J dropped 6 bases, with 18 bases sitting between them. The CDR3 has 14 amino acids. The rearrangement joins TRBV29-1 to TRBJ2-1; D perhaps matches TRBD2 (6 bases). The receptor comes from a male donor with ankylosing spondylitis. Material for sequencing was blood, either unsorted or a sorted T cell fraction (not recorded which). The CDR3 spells CSVDRDSPANEQFF. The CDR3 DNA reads TGCAGCGTCGACCGGGACTCCCCTGCCAATGAGCAGTTCTTC.